A single sample gave rise to the 5 T cell receptor beta chains below, sequenced in a study of identifying expanded T cells in peripheral blood. Clones were sequenced by immunoSEQ multiplex PCR, and TCRdb holds only the in-frame ones, with some missing. This table has under 120,000 clones, approximately 90% appearing once. The sample consisted of blood. These receptor sequences come from a person between 18 and 69 years old in good health.

In its sample, this clone was seen a few times. The rearrangement links TRBV2 to TRBJ1-2, with D possibly being TRBD1 (5 bases). V was trimmed by 3 bases and J by 5 bases, leaving 13 bases between them. The CDR3 is 14 residues long. The germline V gene encodes CDR1 SNHLY and CDR2 FYNNEI. CDR3 bases: TGTGCCAGCAGTGAGTCGTCAGGGAGATATGGCTACACCTTC. Translating it yields CASSESSGRYGYTF.

This rearrangement joins TRBV7-2 to TRBJ2-2; 8 bases fit TRBD2. CDR1 and CDR2 (germline): SGHTA, FQGNSA. The CDR3 is 16 amino acids. The junction had 9 bases not matched to a gene; V was cut back by 4 bases and J by 5 bases. CDR3 region: CASSYYGGAGTGELFF. CDR3 DNA: TGTGCCAGCAGCTACTACGGGGGGGCAGGAACCGGGGAGCTGTTTTTT.

The rearrangement joins TRBV13 to TRBJ2-5; TRBD2 agrees at 9 bases. The V and J ends lost 8 bases and 4 bases, in that order; junction bases with no gene match: 14. CDR3 length: 16 residues. From germline, CDR1 is PRHDT and CDR2 FYEKMQ (reference sequence). The DNA of the CDR3 is TGTGCCAGCTGCAGAGTTAGCGGGGGTACACCAGAGACCCAGTACTTC. This encodes CASCRVSGGTPETQYF.

The gene calls are TRBV6-5 and TRBJ1-6; 12 bases match TRBD1. CDR1 is MNHEY and CDR2 is SVGAGI in the germline V gene. J gave up 12 bases and V 6 bases, and 6 bases lay outside the gene matches. The CDR3 length is 14 residues. CDR3 coding DNA: TGTGCCAGCAGATACGGGACAGGGGGCGTACCCCTCCACTTT. Residues: CASRYGTGGVPLHF.

The chain carries TRBV9 and TRBJ1-2; D gene unclear. Germline-derived CDR1 and CDR2 are SGDLS and YYNGEE. V was clipped by 4 bases and J by 0 bases, with 13 bases between them. This CDR3 has 15 amino acids. CDR3 sequence (DNA): TGTGCCAGCAGCCCCGACGGGCTTCCTAACTATGGCTACACCTTC. The encoded protein is CASSPDGLPNYGYTF.